This note documents a single T cell receptor beta chain sequence. Its antigen is not identified. Trimming shortened V by 1 base and J by 0 bases, and 19 bases separated the two germline ends. The CDR3 extends over 18 amino acids. From germline, CDR1 is SGHRS and CDR2 YFSETQ. This record belongs to a study of OX40 agonist ivuxolimab in advanced cancers. Study-level points and caveats: At doses 0.1 to 3.0 mg/kg, CD4+ and CD8+ clones expanded.

Sequencing was performed with immunoSEQ multiplex PCR; in TCRdb, only in-frame clones are kept and a portion is missing. This sample yields 70,000 or so clones, of which about 88% are seen a single time; less than 0.9% belongs to the top ten. The receptor was derived from an adult with an advanced solid tumor such as melanoma, head and neck, liver or kidney cancer. The chain employs TRBV5-1 and TRBJ1-2, with D possibly matching TRBD1 (6 bases). This specimen was CD4+ or CD8+ T cells sorted from blood, taken in a trial of the OX40 agonist ivuxolimab. CDR3 in DNA: TGCGCCAGCAGCTTGTACCCACCTAACAGGGTAACTAACTATGGCTACACCTTC. It specifies CASSLYPPNRVTNYGYTF.